This T cell receptor (beta chain) originates from a study of a mutant IDH1 vaccine in newly diagnosed glioma. Study-wide background: Previous care, which was radiotherapy, temozolomide, or both, most often involved both.

The CDR3 is 14 amino acids. The V end was cut by 10 bases, the J end by 1 base, with 14 bases between. The germline CDR1 and CDR2 sequences are MNHEY and SVGAGI. TCRdb's table, derived via immunoSEQ multiplex PCR, lists solely in-frame clones and lacks some. The data hold more than 50,000 clones, with around three fifths observed a single time. This clone was counted once. The antigen is not known. Time point denoted: week 47, end of study. Doses consisted of 300 ug of mutant IDH1 20-mer peptide each, paired with topical imiquimod. The sequence was obtained from a man in his forties or fifties with glioma. Some clones in this sample may be carry-over from other donors' samples. This material consisted of peripheral blood mononuclear cells (PBMCs), taken from a glioma patient whose treatment included an IDH1 peptide vaccine. The chain carries TRBV6-5 and TRBJ1-5; TRBD1 is a possible D gene (6 bases). The CDR3 reads CATRGGGSNQPQHF. The CDR3 DNA sequence: TGTGCCACCCGAGGAGGGGGAAGCAATCAGCCCCAGCATTTT.